The next 26 T cell receptor delta chains were all read from a single sample in a study of gamma delta lymphoproliferative disorders and STAT genes. TCRdb repeated clone calling on the multiplex PCR reads with CATT. Seen here are approximately 1,000 delta-chain clones, approximately 1.5% observed once, and the top ten hold about three quarters. PBMCs from patients and controls supplied the genomic DNA for sequencing. Sequenced sample: blood. The receptors here all came from a human donor in good health.

A word on this clone: TCRdb shows a much larger clone's protein in place of this DNA's translation, and the two differ at residue 5, likely through a read error; the protein shown is translated from the DNA. This rearrangement joins TRDV1 to TRDJ1, with 7 bases aligning to TRDD3. The germline CDR1 and CDR2 sequences are TSWWSYY and QGS. This CDR3 has 17 amino acids. The CDR3 bases are TGTGCTCTTGGGAAACTATGGGGGACCCCTTACACCGATAAACTCATCTTT. This codes for CALGKLWGTPYTDKLIF.

In this sample, this clone turned up a few times. A read error likely explains why the TCRdb protein, taken from a much larger clone, differs from this DNA's translation at residue 6; the protein shown is translated from the DNA. This sequence joins TRDV2 and TRDJ1; 8 bases align to TRDD3. The CDR3 consists of 19 residues. Germline CDR1 GEAIGNYY, CDR2 EKD. Trimming at V came to 0 bases and at J to 3 bases, leaving 17 bases not matched to a gene. The CDR3 DNA is TGTGCCTGTGACACCTCCCCCACTAGGGGGATAGTGGGGTCCGATAAACTCATCTTT. It codes for CACDTSPTRGIVGSDKLIF.

This clone is medium-sized within its sample. The likely explanation is a read error, given a far larger clone one base away. Other DNA sequences in the same sample also yield this CDR3. The rearrangement links TRDV1 to TRDJ4; D tentatively fits TRDD2 or TRDD3 (6 bases each). Germline V CDR1 and CDR2: TSWWSYY, QGS. The CDR3 contains 20 residues. CDR3 sequence reads: CALGEGWDPPTVLGARPLIF. The CDR3 bases are TGTGCTCTTGGGGAAGGGTGGGATCCTCCTACCGTACTGGGAGCCAGGCCCCTGATCTTT.

This clone was detected only a few times. Translating this DNA gives a protein that differs at residue 17 from the TCRdb one, which belongs to a much larger clone; a read error is likely, and the protein shown is this translation. The rearrangement links TRDV2 to TRDJ1; TRDD3 matches at 9 bases. V was pared by 1 base and J by 1 base, with 27 bases of the junction left unmatched. The germline gives CDR1 GEAIGNYY, CDR2 EKD. The CDR3 is 23 amino acids. CDR3 in amino acids: CACDTRGAITGGARPPTTDKLIF. CDR3 bases: TGTGCCTGTGACACACGTGGGGCAATTACTGGGGGAGCCAGGCCCCCAACCACCGATAAACTCATCTTT.

Worth noting for this clone: A far larger clone is one base from this, pointing to a likely read error. Other DNA sequences in this sample translate to the same CDR3. The rearrangement uses TRDV1 and TRDJ1; D perhaps matches TRDD3 (6 bases). Germline CDR1 TSWWSYY, CDR2 QGS. The CDR3 loop spans 17 amino acids. This chain's CDR3 is CALGDPVRGRGTDKLIF. CDR3 bases: TGTGCTCTTGGGGACCCGGTTCGGGGGAGAGGCACCGATAAACTTATCTTT.

About this clone: A far larger clone is just one base off, so this is likely a read error. Other DNA sequences within the sample encode an identical CDR3. This chain uses TRDV1 with TRDJ1; 10 bases are a match to TRDD3. Germline CDR1 reads TSWWSYY; CDR2 reads QGS. The V gene end was trimmed by 4 bases and the J gene end by 2 bases; junction bases not matched to a gene: 19. There are 20 residues in the CDR3. CDR3: CALGVILYWGDTGETDKLIF. In DNA, the CDR3 is TGTGCTCTTGGGGTCATACTCTACTGGGGGGATACGGGGGAGACCGATAAACTCATCTTT.

This clone has a count of ten or more. A far larger clone is just one base off, so this is likely a read error. This same CDR3 is encoded by further DNA sequences in the sample. The chain joins TRDV1 to TRDJ1, with 9 bases fitting TRDD3. This CDR3 has 22 residues. Germline loops: CDR1 TSWWSYY, CDR2 QGS. The CDR3 DNA reads TGTGCCCTTGGGGAATTGCCCCTTCCCATTCCCCCCATGGGGATACGCGGCGATAAACTCATCTTT. It yields the protein CALGELPLPIPPMGIRGDKLIF.

The table lists this clone with a few counts. A far larger clone is off by one base, so a read error is likely. Other DNA sequences of this sample code for an identical CDR3. This sequence joins TRDV2 and TRDJ1, with TRDD3 matching 9 bases. V lost 1 base and J lost 0; bases outside the gene matches: 26. Germline V CDR1 and CDR2: GEAIGNYY, EKD. There are 23 residues in the CDR3. The CDR3 loop reads CACDTRGAITGGARPPNTDKLIF. The CDR3, as DNA: TGTGCCTGTGACACACGTGGGGCTATTACTGGGGGAGCCAGGCCCCCAAACACCGATAAACTCATCTTT.

About this clone itself: TCRdb pairs this DNA with a much larger clone's protein that differs at residue 15, likely a read error; the protein shown was translated from the DNA. The chain joins TRDV1 to TRDJ1; 7 bases agree with TRDD3. Germline CDR1 reads TSWWSYY; CDR2 reads QGS. The CDR3 consists of 17 residues. The chain's CDR3 is CALGELWGTPYTDKIIF. The CDR3 DNA is TGTGCTCTTGGGGAACTATGGGGGACCCCTTACACCGATAAAATCATCTTT.

As for this clone: TCRdb lists the protein of a much larger clone for this DNA, which differs at residue 7, so this is likely a read error; the protein given here is translated from the DNA itself. This chain links TRDV1 with TRDJ1; 13 bases are shared with TRDD3. Looked up from germline, CDR1 is TSWWSYY and CDR2 is QGS. Trimming removed 2 bases from V and 0 bases from J; junction bases left unmatched: 24. The CDR3 runs 24 residues. The CDR3 loop is CALGEGCCLPTLILGDTYTDKLIF. In nucleotides, the CDR3 is TGTGCTCTTGGGGAAGGGTGTTGCCTTCCTACCCTTATACTGGGGGATACGTACACCGATAAACTCATCTTT.

This clone was recorded a few times. This DNA's translation differs at residue 13 from TCRdb's protein, which comes from a much larger clone; a read error is likely, and the protein shown is translated from the DNA. The gene calls are TRDV1 and TRDJ1; 7 nucleotides match TRDD2. Per germline, CDR1 TSWWSYY and CDR2 QGS. The CDR3 is 19 residues long. The ends lost 0 bases at V and 3 bases at J; junction bases unmatched: 16. The CDR3 spells CALGELSFLSPSWPDKLIF. Written as DNA, the CDR3 is TGTGCTCTTGGGGAACTTTCCTTCCTTTCTCCTTCTTGGCCCGATAAACTCATCTTT.

The sample holds a few counts of this clone. A read error is the likely source, as a far larger clone sits one nucleotide away. This sample includes further DNA sequences coding for the same CDR3. The chain links TRDV2 to TRDJ1, with 9 bases identical to TRDD3. Per the germline V gene, CDR1 is GEAIGNYY and CDR2 is EKD. CDR3 length: 23 amino acids. V gave up 1 base and J gave up 0 bases; unmatched junction bases: 26. CDR3 in DNA: TGTGCCTGTGACACACGTGGTGCAATTACTGGGGGAGCCAGGCCCCCAAACACCGATAAACTCATCTTT. Its translation: CACDTRGAITGGARPPNTDKLIF.

This clone showed up many times. TCRdb records a much larger clone's protein for this DNA, with a difference at residue 4 that likely arises from a read error; the protein given is the translation of the DNA. The chain uses TRDV2 and TRDJ1, with 9 bases that match TRDD3. Germline-derived CDR1 and CDR2 are GEAIGNYY and EKD. The CDR3 runs to 23 residues. CDR3 in amino acids: CACNTRGAITGGARPPNTDKLIF. As DNA, the CDR3 is TGTGCCTGTAACACACGTGGGGCAATTACTGGGGGAGCCAGGCCCCCAAACACCGATAAACTCATCTTT.

Comment on this clone: Given a far larger clone just one base away, this is likely a sequencing read error. Other nucleotide sequences in the sample specify the same CDR3. The V gene is TRDV2, the J gene TRDJ1, with D perhaps TRDD3 (6 bases). Germline V gives CDR1 GEAIGNYY, CDR2 EKD. CDR3 length equals 20 residues. The V gene lost 3 bases and the J gene lost 2 bases, with 30 bases spanning the gap. CDR3: CACDPLATGGYNLPTDKLIF. CDR3 DNA: TGTGCCTGTGACCCGCTTGCAACTGGAGGATACAATCTCCCGACCGATAAACTCATCTTT.

With regard to this clone: TCRdb has a much larger clone's protein, which differs at residue 8 from the translation of this DNA, likely because of a read error; what is shown is the protein translated from the DNA. The V and J genes are TRDV2 and TRDJ1; D ambiguous. CDR1 and CDR2 (germline): GEAIGNYY, EKD. The CDR3 length is 19 residues. V was clipped by 3 bases and J by 0 bases, with 25 bases between them. CDR3 loop: CACDPLYALGSKYTDKLIF. DNA for the CDR3: TGTGCCTGTGACCCTCTCTACGCCTTGGGTTCTAAGTACACCGATAAACTCATCTTT.

There are a few counts of this clone. This likely traces to a read error, being one base from a far larger clone. Additional DNA sequences in this sample encode the identical CDR3. The rearrangement uses TRDV2 and TRDJ1; 7 bases map to TRDD3. The CDR3 spans 16 residues. Germline V gene lookup returns CDR1 GEAIGNYY and CDR2 EKD. The CDR3 DNA reads TGTGCTTGTGAAGGTGGGGGACTACCTTGCGCCGATAAACTCATCTTT. As protein: CACEGGGLPCADKLIF.

As to this clone: With a far larger clone one base away, a read error is the likely cause. Within the sample, other DNA sequences also encode this same CDR3. J is TRDJ1 and V is TRDV1; 8 bases are shared with TRDD3. Per germline, CDR1 TSWWSYY and CDR2 QGS. The V segment lost 9 bases and the J segment 3 bases; nucleotides outside the gene matches: 36. The CDR3 totals 23 residues. The CDR3 protein is CALCGGTYPVLGASIIRADKLIF. CDR3 coding DNA: TGTGCTCTCTGCGGTGGAACCTACCCCGTACTGGGGGCCTCGATAATACGGGCCGATAAACTCATCTTT.

For this clone: TCRdb has a much larger clone's protein, which differs at residue 5 from the translation of this DNA, likely because of a read error; what is shown is the protein translated from the DNA. This chain connects TRDV2 to TRDJ1; 12 bases match TRDD3. J lost 1 base, V lost 2 bases, and 4 bases had no gene match. This CDR3 has 16 amino acids. Germline V gene data show CDR1 as GEAIGNYY and CDR2 as EKD. CDR3 DNA sequence: TGTGCCTGTGACAATTTACTGGGGGATACCACCGATAAACTCATCTTT. Protein sequence: CACDNLLGDTTDKLIF.

The CDR3 DNA sequence: TGTGCCTTTATTGGGGGATACACCGATAAACTCATCTTT. Translated, it gives CAFIGGYTDKLIF. The J gene was recorded as TRDJ1; no V gene was called; no DNA check was done on the table's D call, TRDD3. The CDR3 length is 13 residues.

This clone was detected a few times. TCRdb lists the protein of a much larger clone for this DNA, which differs at residue 5, so this is likely a read error; the protein given here is translated from the DNA itself. This sequence joins TRDV2 and TRDJ1; 10 bases match TRDD3. The germline CDR1 and CDR2 sequences are GEAIGNYY and EKD. The CDR3 covers 15 residues. The V and J ends lost 4 bases and 0 bases, in that order; junction bases with no gene match: 4. The CDR3: CACEVLGDNTDKLIF. Here the CDR3 DNA reads TGTGCCTGTGAAGTCCTGGGGGATAACACCGATAAACTCATCTTT.

This clone was found many times. TCRdb has a much larger clone's protein, which differs at residue 12 from the translation of this DNA, likely because of a read error; what is shown is the protein translated from the DNA. The V and J genes are TRDV2 and TRDJ1; D might be TRDD3 (6 bases). The germline CDR1 and CDR2 sequences are GEAIGNYY and EKD. The CDR3 covers 23 residues. V was trimmed by 1 base and J by 0 bases, leaving 35 bases between them. The CDR3 is CACDTRGAITGRARPPNTDKLIF. As DNA, the CDR3 is TGTGCCTGTGACACACGTGGGGCAATTACTGGGAGAGCCAGGCCCCCAAACACCGATAAACTCATCTTT.

This clone turned up a few times. TCRdb attributes to this sequence the protein of a much larger clone, which differs from the DNA translation at residues 9 and 16; a read error is likely, and the protein displayed is translated from the DNA. J is TRDJ1 and V is TRDV1; 11 nucleotides match TRDD3. This CDR3 has 17 amino acids. Germline values: CDR1 TSWWSYY, CDR2 QGS. The CDR3 DNA sequence: TGTGCTCTTGGGACTCGCTTGCTTACACTGGGGGATAGGGCACTCACCTTT. Amino acids: CALGTRLLTLGDRALTF.

As concerns this clone: A far larger clone is one nucleotide away, so this likely arose from a read error. In the same sample, other DNA sequences code for this CDR3. The chain couples TRDV1 to TRDJ1; 9 bases fit TRDD3. Unmatched junction bases numbered 20, after V lost 3 bases and J lost 0 bases. The CDR3 loop spans 21 amino acids. Looked up from germline, CDR1 is TSWWSYY and CDR2 is QGS. Written as DNA, the CDR3 is TGTGCTCTTGGGGAGGATGACCTCTCGCCTTACTGGGGGACCTACACCGATAAACTCATCTTT. Its protein product is CALGEDDLSPYWGTYTDKLIF.

As regards this clone: This likely traces to a read error, being one base from a far larger clone. Other DNA sequences in this specimen translate into the identical CDR3. V and J are TRDV3 and TRDJ1; 12 bases are shared with TRDD3. The CDR3 extends over 24 amino acids. In germline, CDR1 is TVYSNPD, CDR2 GDNSRS (reference sequence). The V gene end was trimmed by 2 bases and the J gene end by 0 bases; junction bases not matched to a gene: 31. The CDR3 loop is CAFCGGNFPSFPYWGIPYTDKLIF. The CDR3, as DNA: TGTGCCTTTTGTGGTGGAAACTTCCCCAGTTTTCCCTACTGGGGGATACCGTACACCGATAAACTCATCTTT.

This clone is labeled large (0.1 to 1%). Different DNA sequences within this sample yield the same CDR3. V gene TRDV1 combines with J gene TRDJ1; 10 bases line up with TRDD3. CDR1 is TSWWSYY and CDR2 is QGS in the germline V gene. V shed 0 bases and J 1 base; nucleotides not matched to a gene: 11. This CDR3 is 19 amino acids long. The CDR3 sequence is CALGELEGGYDWVTDKLIF. In nucleotides, the CDR3 is TGTGCTCTTGGGGAACTAGAAGGGGGATACGATTGGGTCACCGATAAACTCATCTTT.

This clone is termed large. In the same sample, other DNA sequences code for this CDR3. The chain links TRDV1 to TRDJ1; 10 bases agree with TRDD3. Germline V lookup: CDR1 TSWWSYY, CDR2 QGS. V lost 7 bases to trimming and J lost 0 bases; unmatched junction nucleotides: 26. The CDR3 has 22 residues. CDR3: CALEVLPVLYSGGYKYTDKLIF. The CDR3 DNA is TGTGCTCTTGAGGTCCTTCCCGTTCTTTATAGTGGGGGATACAAGTACACCGATAAACTCATCTTT.